A selection of T cell receptor beta chains follows, all from one sample in a study of Ad26.COV2.S vaccination and SARS-CoV-2 variants. Only in-frame clones appear in the TCRdb table, and some are missing; sequencing was by immunoSEQ multiplex PCR. The sample records some 340,000 clones, about 85% being singletons. This specimen was peripheral blood, taken in a trial of Ad26.COV2.S vaccine versus placebo. The receptors originated from a person aged 18-65 years who received the Ad26.COV2.S COVID-19 vaccine or a placebo. Both conserved end residues are part of each CDR3. D genes are given only for firm matches. Size is omitted from some rows. Given values are once, few, many or a class for expanded clones.

TRBJ2-7 once 16 TRBV15 NA CATSLAKPPLSYEQYF TGTGCCACCAGCTTGGCTAAGCCACCACTATCCTACGAGCAGTACTTC
TRBJ1-1 NA 14 TRBV19 NA CASSIDLMRSEAFF TGTGCCAGTAGTATAGATCTAATGAGGTCTGAAGCTTTCTTT
TRBJ1-5 NA 16 TRBV19 NA CASSIDSIGFPQPQHF TGTGCCAGTAGTATAGATTCCATAGGGTTCCCCCAGCCCCAGCATTTT
TRBJ2-2 NA 18 TRBV19 TRBD2 CASSIGRSGGANTGELFF TGTGCCAGTAGTATAGGAAGAAGCGGGGGCGCGAACACCGGGGAGCTGTTTTTT
TRBJ2-2 NA 16 TRBV27 NA CASSLADRSSSGELFF TGTGCCAGCAGTTTAGCAGACAGGTCCTCGTCCGGGGAGCTGTTTTTT
TRBJ2-3 NA 16 TRBV5-1 TRBD2 CASSSGEVAGESTQYF TGCGCCAGCAGCTCCGGCGAAGTAGCGGGGGAAAGTACGCAGTATTTT
TRBJ1-2 NA 14 TRBV7-8 NA CASSLGGRDYGYTF TGTGCCAGCAGCTTAGGGGGCAGGGACTATGGCTACACCTTC
TRBJ2-2 NA 13 TRBV10-3 NA CAISGEEIGELFF TGTGCCATCAGTGGGGAGGAGATCGGGGAGCTGTTTTTT
TRBJ1-1 NA 11 TRBV7-6 NA CASSRHTEAFF TGTGCCAGCAGCCGGCACACTGAAGCTTTCTTT
TRBJ2-3 once 15 TRBV5-1 NA CASSSRLGAADTQYF TGCGCCAGCAGCTCCCGTTTGGGGGCCGCAGATACGCAGTATTTT
TRBJ2-7 NA 16 TRBV21-1 NA CASSKPYGTGQYEQYF TGTGCCAGCAGCAAACCCTACGGGACAGGTCAATACGAGCAGTACTTC
TRBJ1-2 NA 12 TRBV28 NA CASGKEGYGYTF TGTGCCAGCGGGAAAGAGGGCTATGGCTACACCTTC
TRBJ2-7 NA 12 TRBV5-6 NA CASSFSYGEQYF TGTGCCAGCAGCTTTAGCTATGGCGAGCAGTACTTC
TRBJ1-4 NA 13 TRBV10-1 NA CASSAKQGRKLFF TGCGCCAGCAGTGCGAAACAGGGACGGAAACTGTTTTTT
TRBJ2-7 NA 13 TRBV5-1 TRBD1 CASSLGDRVEQYF TGCGCCAGCAGCTTGGGGGACAGGGTCGAGCAGTACTTC
TRBJ2-2 NA 16 TRBV7-3 TRBD1 CASSLKLGTATGELFF TGTGCCAGCAGCTTAAAGCTCGGGACAGCGACTGGGGAGCTGTTTTTT
TRBJ2-2 NA 16 TRBV7-9 NA CASSQGGGGRSGELFF TGTGCCAGCAGCCAAGGAGGGGGCGGACGGTCCGGGGAGCTGTTTTTT
TRBJ2-2 NA 16 TRBV7-3 TRBD2 CASRHTLAGGTGELFF TGTGCCAGCAGGCATACCTTAGCGGGAGGGACCGGGGAGCTGTTTTTT
TRBJ2-3 NA 14 TRBV6-2/TRBV6-3 NA CASSRLVRPDTQYF TGTGCCAGCAGCCGACTAGTTCGCCCCGATACGCAGTATTTT
TRBJ1-1 NA 11 TRBV11-3 TRBD1 CASSEEGAAFF TGTGCCAGCAGCGAAGAGGGGGCAGCTTTCTTT
TRBJ1-3 NA 16 TRBV7-6 NA CASSLAARISGNTIYF TGTGCCAGCAGCTTAGCGGCACGGATCTCTGGAAACACCATATATTTT
TRBJ2-2 once 16 TRBV9 NA CASSVDGRGGAGELFF TGTGCCAGCAGCGTAGATGGTAGGGGAGGTGCCGGGGAGCTGTTTTTT
TRBJ2-5 NA 16 TRBV18 TRBD1 CASSPSGTGVPETQYF TGTGCCAGCTCGCCATCGGGGACAGGGGTCCCAGAGACCCAGTACTTC
TRBJ2-1 NA 15 TRBV5-1 TRBD1 CASSQTGTEGNEQFF TGCGCCAGCAGCCAGACCGGGACAGAGGGCAATGAGCAGTTCTTC
TRBJ2-3 NA 12 TRBV5-1 NA CASSLVTDTQYF TGCGCCAGCAGCTTGGTAACAGATACGCAGTATTTT
TRBJ1-1 NA 13 TRBV11-2 NA CASSPLRRTEAFF TGTGCCAGCAGCCCCCTCCGCCGGACTGAAGCTTTCTTT
TRBJ1-1 NA 17 TRBV5-4 NA CASSLDRGVLPNTEAFF TGTGCCAGCAGCTTGGACAGAGGGGTGTTACCAAACACTGAAGCTTTCTTT
TRBJ1-2 many 15 TRBV4-1 NA CASSQRAGADYGYTF TGCGCCAGCAGCCAAAGGGCTGGGGCCGACTATGGCTACACCTTC
TRBJ2-1 NA 16 TRBV15 TRBD1 CATSRDAGQAVNEQFF TGTGCCACCAGCAGAGATGCGGGACAGGCCGTCAATGAGCAGTTCTTC
TRBJ2-7 few 11 TRBV25-1 NA CASTTTYEQYF TGTGCCAGCACGACGACCTACGAGCAGTACTTC
TRBJ1-4 NA 15 TRBV18 TRBD1 CASSPPGQGYEKLFF TGTGCCAGCTCACCACCGGGACAGGGGTATGAAAAACTGTTTTTT